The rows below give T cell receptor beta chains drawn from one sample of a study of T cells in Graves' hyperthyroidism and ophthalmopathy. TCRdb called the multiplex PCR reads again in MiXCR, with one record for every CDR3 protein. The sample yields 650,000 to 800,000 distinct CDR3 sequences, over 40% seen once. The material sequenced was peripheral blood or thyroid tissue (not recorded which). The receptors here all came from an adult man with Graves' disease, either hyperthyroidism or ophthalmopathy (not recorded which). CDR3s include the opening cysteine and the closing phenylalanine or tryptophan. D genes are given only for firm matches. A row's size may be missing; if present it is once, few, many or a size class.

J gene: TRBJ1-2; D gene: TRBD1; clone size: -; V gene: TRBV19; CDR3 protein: CAETGTYGYTF; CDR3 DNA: TGTGCCGAGACAGGGACATATGGCTACACCTTC
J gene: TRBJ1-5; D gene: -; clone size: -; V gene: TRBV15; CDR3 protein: CATSRQGYQPQHF; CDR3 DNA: TGTGCCACCAGCAGACAGGGGTATCAGCCCCAGCATTTT
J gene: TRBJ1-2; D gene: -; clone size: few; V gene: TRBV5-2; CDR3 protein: CASKTDGNYGYTF; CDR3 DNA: TGTGCCAGCAAAACGGACGGAAACTATGGCTACACCTTC
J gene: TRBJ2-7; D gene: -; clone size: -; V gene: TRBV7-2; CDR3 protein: CASNWLRGTEQYF; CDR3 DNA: TGTGCCAGCAACTGGCTACGCGGAACCGAGCAGTACTTC
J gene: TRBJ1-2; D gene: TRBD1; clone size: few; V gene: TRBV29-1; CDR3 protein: CAWSPTGNYGYTF; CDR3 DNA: TGTGCCTGGAGCCCGACAGGGAACTATGGCTACACCTTC
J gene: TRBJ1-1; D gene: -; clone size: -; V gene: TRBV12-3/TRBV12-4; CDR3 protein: CASSLGIGGQGTEAFF; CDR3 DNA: TGTGCCAGCAGTTTAGGGATTGGAGGGCAGGGCACTGAAGCTTTCTTT
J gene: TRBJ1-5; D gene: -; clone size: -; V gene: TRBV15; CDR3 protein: CATNQGGNQPQHF; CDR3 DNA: TGTGCCACCAATCAAGGGGGCAATCAGCCCCAGCATTTT
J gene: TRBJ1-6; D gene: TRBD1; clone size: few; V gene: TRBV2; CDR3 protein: CASGTTGGNSPLHF; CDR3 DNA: TGTGCCAGCGGAACGACAGGGGGGAATTCACCCCTCCACTTT
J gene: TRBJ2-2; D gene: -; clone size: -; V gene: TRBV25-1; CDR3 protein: CARRAGSPTGELFF; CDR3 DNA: TGTGCTAGAAGGGCAGGTTCGCCGACCGGGGAGCTGTTTTTT
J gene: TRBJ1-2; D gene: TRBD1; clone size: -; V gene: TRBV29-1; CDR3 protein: CSVTTGAGGYGYTF; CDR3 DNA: TGCAGCGTGACGACAGGGGCAGGGGGTTATGGCTACACCTTC
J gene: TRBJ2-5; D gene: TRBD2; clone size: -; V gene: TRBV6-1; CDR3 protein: CASSEVSGGSQETQYF; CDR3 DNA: TGTGCCAGCAGTGAAGTTAGCGGGGGATCTCAAGAGACCCAGTACTTC
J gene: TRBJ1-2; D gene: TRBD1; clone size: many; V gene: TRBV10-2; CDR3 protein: CASINRWKGARTTYGYTF; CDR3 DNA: TGCGCCAGCATCAACCGTTGGAAGGGGGCGAGGACGACCTATGGCTACACCTTC
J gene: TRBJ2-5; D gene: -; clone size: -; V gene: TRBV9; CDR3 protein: CASSGSARPEETQYF; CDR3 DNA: TGTGCCAGCAGCGGGAGTGCTAGACCGGAGGAGACCCAGTACTTC
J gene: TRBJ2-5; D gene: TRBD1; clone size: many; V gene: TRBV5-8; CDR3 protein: CASSLGQGEETQYF; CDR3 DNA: TGTGCCAGCAGCTTGGGTCAGGGGGAGGAGACCCAGTACTTC
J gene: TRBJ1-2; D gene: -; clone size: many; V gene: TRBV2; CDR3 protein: CASSELKNYGYTF; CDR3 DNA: TGTGCCAGCAGTGAACTGAAAAACTATGGCTACACCTTC
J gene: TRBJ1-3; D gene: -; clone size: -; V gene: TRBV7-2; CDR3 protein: CASSPAGGSTGNTIYF; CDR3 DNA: TGTGCCAGCAGCCCCGCCGGTGGGTCGACTGGAAACACCATATATTTT
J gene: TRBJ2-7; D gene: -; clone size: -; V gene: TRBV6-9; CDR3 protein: CASSYGATGSYEQYF; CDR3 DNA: TGTGCCAGCAGTTATGGGGCGACAGGCTCCTACGAGCAGTACTTC
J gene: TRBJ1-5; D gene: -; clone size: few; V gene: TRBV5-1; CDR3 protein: CASSISENQPQHF; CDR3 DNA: TGCGCCAGCAGCATCAGCGAAAATCAGCCCCAGCATTTT
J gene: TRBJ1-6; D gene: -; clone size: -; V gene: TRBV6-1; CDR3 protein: CASSEWQGMNSPLHF; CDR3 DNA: TGTGCCAGCAGTGAATGGCAGGGTATGAATTCACCCCTCCACTTT
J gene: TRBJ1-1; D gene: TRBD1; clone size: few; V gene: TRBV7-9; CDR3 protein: CASSEYRGFTEAFF; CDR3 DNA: TGTGCCAGCAGTGAATACAGGGGCTTCACTGAAGCTTTCTTT
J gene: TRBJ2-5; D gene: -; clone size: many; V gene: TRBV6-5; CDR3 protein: CASSSSGQRETQYF; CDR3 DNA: TGTGCCAGCAGTTCGAGCGGGCAGAGGGAGACCCAGTACTTC
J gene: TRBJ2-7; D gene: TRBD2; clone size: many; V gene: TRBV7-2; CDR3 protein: CASSFRLAAYEQYF; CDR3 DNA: TGTGCCAGCAGCTTCAGACTAGCGGCATACGAGCAGTACTTC
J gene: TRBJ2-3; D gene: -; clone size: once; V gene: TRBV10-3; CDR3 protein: CASKETTTDTQYF; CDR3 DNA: TGTGCCAGCAAGGAGACGACCACAGATACGCAGTATTTT
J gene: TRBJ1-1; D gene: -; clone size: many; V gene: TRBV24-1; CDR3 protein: CATMGSNTEAFF; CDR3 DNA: TGTGCCACCATGGGGTCGAACACTGAAGCTTTCTTT
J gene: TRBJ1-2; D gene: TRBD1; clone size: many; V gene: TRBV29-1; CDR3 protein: CSVADRGDYGYTF; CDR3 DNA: TGCAGCGTGGCCGACAGGGGGGACTATGGCTACACCTTC
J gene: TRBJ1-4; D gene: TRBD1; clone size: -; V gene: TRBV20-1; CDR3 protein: CSARTGNNEKLFF; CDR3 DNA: TGCAGTGCTCGGACAGGGAACAATGAAAAACTGTTTTTT
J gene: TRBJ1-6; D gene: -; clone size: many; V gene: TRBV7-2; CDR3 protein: CASSPLGLSPLHF; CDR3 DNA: TGTGCCAGCAGCCCCCTGGGGCTTTCACCCCTCCACTTT
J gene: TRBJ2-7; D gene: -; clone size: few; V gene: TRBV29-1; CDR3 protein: CSVGGLGSLSYEQYF; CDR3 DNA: TGCAGCGTGGGGGGTTTAGGCAGCCTATCCTACGAGCAGTACTTC
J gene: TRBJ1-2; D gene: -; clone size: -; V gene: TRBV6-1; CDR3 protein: CASSARNQVYGYTF; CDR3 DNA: TGTGCCAGCAGTGCTAGGAATCAGGTCTATGGCTACACCTTC
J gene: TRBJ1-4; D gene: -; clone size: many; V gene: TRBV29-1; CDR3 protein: CSVATRATKGKLFF; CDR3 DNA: TGCAGCGTTGCAACCAGGGCCACGAAAGGAAAACTGTTTTTT
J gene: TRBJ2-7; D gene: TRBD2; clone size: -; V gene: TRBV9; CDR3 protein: CASSVLAGGPQQYF; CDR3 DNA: TGTGCCAGCAGCGTACTAGCGGGAGGGCCACAGCAGTACTTC
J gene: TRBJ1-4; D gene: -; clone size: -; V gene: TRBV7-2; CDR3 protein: CASSLERPHLTNEKLFF; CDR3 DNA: TGTGCCAGCAGCTTAGAACGGCCCCACCTAACTAATGAAAAACTGTTTTTT
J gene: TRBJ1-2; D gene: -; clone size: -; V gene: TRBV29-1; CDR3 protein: CSVEDGSLQASKYGYTF; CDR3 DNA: TGCAGCGTTGAGGATGGGAGTCTACAAGCTTCTAAATATGGCTACACCTTC
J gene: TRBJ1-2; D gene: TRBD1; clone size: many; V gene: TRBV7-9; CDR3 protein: CASSVPGQNYGYTF; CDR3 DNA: TGTGCCAGCAGCGTGCCGGGACAGAACTATGGCTACACCTTC
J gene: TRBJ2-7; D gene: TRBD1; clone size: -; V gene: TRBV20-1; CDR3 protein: CSARDLPGQGYEQYF; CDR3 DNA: TGCAGTGCTAGAGATCTTCCGGGACAGGGGTACGAGCAGTACTTC
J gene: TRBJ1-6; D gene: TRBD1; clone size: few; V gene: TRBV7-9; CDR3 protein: CASSFRTGAYNSPLHF; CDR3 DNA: TGTGCCAGCAGCTTTCGGACAGGGGCCTATAATTCACCCCTCCACTTT
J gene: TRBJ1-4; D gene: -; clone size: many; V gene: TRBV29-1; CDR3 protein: CVGRGEVEKLFF; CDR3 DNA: TGCGTTGGGAGGGGTGAAGTCGAAAAACTGTTTTTT
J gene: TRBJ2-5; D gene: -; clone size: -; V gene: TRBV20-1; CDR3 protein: CSARDRGREETQYF; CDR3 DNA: TGCAGTGCTAGAGATCGGGGCAGGGAAGAGACCCAGTACTTC
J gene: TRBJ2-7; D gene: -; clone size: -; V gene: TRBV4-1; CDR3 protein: CASSQDLHTGEQYF; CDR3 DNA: TGTGCCAGCAGCCAAGATCTTCACACTGGCGAGCAGTACTTC
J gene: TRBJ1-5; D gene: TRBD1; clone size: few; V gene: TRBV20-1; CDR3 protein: CSAGRGDSSQPQHF; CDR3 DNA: TGCAGTGCTGGGAGGGGGGACAGTTCACAGCCCCAGCATTTT
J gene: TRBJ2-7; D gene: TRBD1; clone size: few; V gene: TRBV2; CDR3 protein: CASEPGQGWSEQYF; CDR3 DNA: TGTGCCAGCGAACCGGGACAGGGTTGGTCTGAGCAGTACTTC
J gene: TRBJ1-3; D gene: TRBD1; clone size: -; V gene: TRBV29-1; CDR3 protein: CSVGDRLSGNTIYF; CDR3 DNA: TGCAGCGTTGGGGACAGACTCTCTGGAAACACCATATATTTT
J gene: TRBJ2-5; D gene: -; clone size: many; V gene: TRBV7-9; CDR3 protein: CASSLLGAQETQYF; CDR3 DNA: TGTGCCAGCAGCTTACTGGGAGCCCAAGAGACCCAGTACTTC
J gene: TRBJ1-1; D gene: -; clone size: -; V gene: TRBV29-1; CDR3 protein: CSVDLPLPGGTEAFF; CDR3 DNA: TGCAGCGTTGACCTGCCCTTACCGGGGGGAACTGAAGCTTTCTTT
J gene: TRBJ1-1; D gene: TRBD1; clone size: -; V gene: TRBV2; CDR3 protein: CASSEGRGMNTEAFF; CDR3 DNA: TGTGCCAGCAGTGAAGGCAGGGGGATGAACACTGAAGCTTTCTTT
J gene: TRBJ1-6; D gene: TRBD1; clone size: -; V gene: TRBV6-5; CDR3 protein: CASRRPRQGDNSPLHF; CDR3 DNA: TGTGCCAGCAGGCGACCACGACAGGGCGATAATTCACCCCTCCACTTT
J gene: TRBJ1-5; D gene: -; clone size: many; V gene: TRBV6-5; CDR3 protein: CASSEEGGMSNQPQHF; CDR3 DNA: TGTGCCAGCAGTGAAGAGGGGGGAATGAGCAATCAGCCCCAGCATTTT
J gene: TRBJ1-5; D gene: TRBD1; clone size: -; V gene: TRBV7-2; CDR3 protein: CASSPKGQVQHF; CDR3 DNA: TGTGCCAGCAGCCCCAAGGGACAGGTCCAGCATTTT
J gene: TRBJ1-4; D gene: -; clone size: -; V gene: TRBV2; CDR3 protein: CASSEGGGSNEKLFF; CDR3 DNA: TGTGCCAGCAGTGAAGGCGGGGGCAGCAATGAAAAACTGTTTTTT
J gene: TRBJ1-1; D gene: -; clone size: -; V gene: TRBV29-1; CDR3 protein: CSVGSLTAPSEAFF; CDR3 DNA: TGCAGCGTTGGTTCCCTGACAGCGCCTTCTGAAGCTTTCTTT
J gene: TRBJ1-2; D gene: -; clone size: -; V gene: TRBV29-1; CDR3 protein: CSVTSGTSNYGYTF; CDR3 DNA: TGCAGCGTTACTAGCGGGACATCCAACTATGGCTACACCTTC
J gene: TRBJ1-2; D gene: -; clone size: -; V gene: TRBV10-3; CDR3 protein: CASSYLARGNYGYTF; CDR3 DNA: TGTGCCAGCAGTTACCTGGCCAGGGGTAACTATGGCTACACCTTC